Given below is one T cell receptor (beta chain) in context. What it binds is unknown. TCRdb called the 5' RACE reads again in MiXCR, with one record for every CDR3 protein. The sample yields 350,000 to 450,000 distinct CDR3 sequences, 25% to 30% seen once. V lost 2 bases, J lost 6 bases, and 10 bases stayed unmatched. The CDR3 runs 14 residues. The germline gives CDR1 DFQATT, CDR2 SNEGSKA (reference sequence). This entry belongs to a study of T-cell memory formation after mild COVID-19. Study-wide background: TCR clusters were mostly donor specific.

Findings of the study overall: There was a balanced CD4/CD8 profile in clones contracting day 15 to 85, and later expanders leaned CD4+. Prior to infection, memory already included some responding clones, suggesting cross-reactive memory joined.

This rearrangement joins TRBV20-1 to TRBJ2-7, with 7 bases identical to TRBD1. Sample: PBMCs or a T cell subset sorted from them (not recorded which). The clonotype originates from an adult woman who had mild COVID-19 (a few samples of this study predate the infection). Cell type and time point are not known. CDR3 nucleotides: TGCAGTGCTAGACCGTTCGGGACAGAACTCGAGCAGTACTTC. The encoded protein is CSARPFGTELEQYF.